The 25 T cell receptor beta chains in this list originate from one sample, sequenced in a study of T cells in Graves' hyperthyroidism and ophthalmopathy. Amplification of TCR beta CDR3 regions was performed using RNA transcripts as template. A set of HTBI primers served as the primers for a first-round RT-PCR of the TCR CDR3. TCRdb used MiXCR to reprocess the multiplex PCR reads, holding one entry per CDR3 protein. This table holds about 690,000 distinct CDR3 sequences, 15% to 20% found once. Source material: blood. These receptors all come from a man aged 50 to 60 with Graves' hyperthyroidism.

This clonotype was counted ten times or more. The V and J genes are TRBV27 and TRBJ1-1, with a tentative D call TRBD1 (5 bases). The ends were cut back, 6 bases at V and 4 bases at J, with 12 bases in the middle. Germline assignment: CDR1 MNHEY and CDR2 SMNVEV (reference sequence). The CDR3 has 13 amino acids. CDR3 in DNA: TGTGCCAGCAGACCTCCCGGGGCCACTGAAGCTTTCTTT. This translates into CASRPPGATEAFF.

This clonotype has a handful of counts. The chain couples TRBV2 to TRBJ2-2, with a tentative D call TRBD2 (6 bases). The V end was cut by 4 bases, the J end by 3 bases, with 12 bases between. Germline CDR1 SNHLY, CDR2 FYNNEI. This CDR3 is 15 amino acids long. CDR3 coding DNA: TGTGCCAGCAGTGCCGGACTACGATACACCGGGGAGCTGTTTTTT. It is translated as CASSAGLRYTGELFF.

This clonotype has only a few counts. The J gene is TRBJ1-5, the V gene TRBV10-3; 9 bases fit TRBD1. With 7 bases clipped from V and 5 bases from J, the junction kept 6 bases outside the gene matches. The CDR3 runs to 14 residues. The germline gives CDR1 ENHRY, CDR2 SYGVKD. CDR3 protein: CAIKGQGRHQPQHF. CDR3 nucleotide sequence: TGTGCCATCAAGGGACAGGGAAGGCATCAGCCCCAGCATTTT.

In this sample, this clonotype turned up many times. This chain joins TRBV3-1 and TRBJ2-7, with D unclear. The germline V and J ends were trimmed by 7 bases and 4 bases, with 14 bases remaining between them. The germline CDR1 and CDR2 sequences are LGHDT and YNNKEL (reference sequence). The CDR3 extends over 13 amino acids. CDR3 protein: CASTRGLKYEQYF. The CDR3 region has the DNA TGTGCCAGCACTCGCGGCCTCAAATACGAGCAGTACTTC.

The table lists this clonotype with a few counts. The chain uses TRBV20-1 and TRBJ2-1; 13 positions match TRBD2. CDR1 and CDR2 (germline): DFQATT, SNEGSKA (reference sequence). Losses at the gene ends were 2 bases for V and 4 bases for J; bases not matched to a gene: 2. The CDR3 runs 15 residues. The CDR3 DNA is TGCAGTGCTAGAAGGACTAGCGGGAGATACAATGAGCAGTTCTTC. Amino acids: CSARRTSGRYNEQFF.

This clonotype was seen only a few times. The chain carries TRBV3-1 and TRBJ2-3; perhaps TRBD2 as D (6 bases). V lost 4 bases to trimming and J lost 2 bases, with 16 bases between them. The CDR3 length is 16 residues. Germline V gives CDR1 LGHDT, CDR2 YNNKEL (reference sequence). CDR3 amino acids: CASSPRRGPNTDTQYF. CDR3 bases: TGTGCCAGCAGCCCGCGGCGGGGTCCGAACACAGATACGCAGTATTTT.

The chain recombines TRBV27 with TRBJ2-2, with D tentatively TRBD1 or TRBD2 (5 bases each). The CDR3 is made up of 15 amino acids. Trimming took 7 bases from V and 0 from J, leaving 12 bases between them. Germline CDR1 and CDR2: MNHEY and SMNVEV (reference sequence). The CDR3 coding sequence is TGTGCCAGCAACCTACTGGGGGCGAACACCGGGGAGCTGTTTTTT. Amino acids: CASNLLGANTGELFF.

Only a few counts were recorded for this clonotype. The chain recombines TRBV5-4 with TRBJ2-1; TRBD2 matches at 16 bases. Per germline, CDR1 SGHNT and CDR2 YYREEE (reference sequence). Trimming at V came to 1 base and at J to 11 bases, leaving 6 bases not matched to a gene. This CDR3 is 16 amino acids long. For the CDR3, the DNA is TGTGCCAGCAGCTTGAGCGGGACTAGCGGGAGGGTGAAGCAGTTCTTC. Translation: CASSLSGTSGRVKQFF.

Written as DNA, the CDR3 is TGCAGTGCTAGAGATAGGGGAGCTAGCGGGTACTCCTACAATGAGCAGTTCTTC. Residues: CSARDRGASGYSYNEQFF. This rearrangement joins TRBV20-1 to TRBJ2-1, with 8 bases that match TRBD2. Unmatched junction bases numbered 10, after V lost 0 bases and J lost 0 bases. CDR3 length: 18 amino acids. Germline values: CDR1 DFQATT, CDR2 SNEGSKA (reference sequence).

This clonotype was counted many times. The CDR3 DNA is TGTGCCACCAGCAGAGCCCGGACCACTGAAGCTTTCTTT. Its translation is CATSRARTTEAFF. The J gene is TRBJ1-1, the V gene TRBV15, with D uncertain. The germline gives CDR1 LNHNV, CDR2 YYDKDF (reference sequence). This CDR3 comprises 13 residues. Trimming removed 1 base at V and 4 bases at J, with 7 bases between.

This sequence joins TRBV29-1 and TRBJ2-7, with 11 bases matching TRBD2. With 3 bases clipped from V and 0 bases from J, the junction kept 4 bases outside the gene matches. The CDR3 totals 15 residues. The germline gives CDR1 SQVTM, CDR2 ANQGSEA. Here the CDR3 DNA reads TGCAGCGTTGACGTAGCGGGAGGGATCTCCTACGAGCAGTACTTC. This translates into CSVDVAGGISYEQYF.

This clonotype was observed many times. This rearrangement joins TRBV5-1 to TRBJ2-7; D remains unclear. The germline V and J ends were trimmed by 1 base and 3 bases, with 8 bases remaining between them. The CDR3 length is 13 residues. CDR1 SGHRS and CDR2 YFSETQ come from the germline V gene. CDR3 sequence reads: CASSLTPFYEQYF. The CDR3 DNA is TGCGCCAGCAGCTTGACCCCGTTCTACGAGCAGTACTTC.

This clonotype was recorded at least ten times. The CDR3 reads CASTFRITGELFF. The CDR3 bases are TGTGCCAGCACCTTTCGGATCACCGGGGAGCTGTTTTTT. The chain has TRBV2 and TRBJ2-2, with D uncertain. Trimming pared 7 bases from V and 4 bases from J, leaving 10 bases between. The CDR3 is 13 amino acids. Germline V CDR1 and CDR2: SNHLY, FYNNEI.

The chain links TRBV5-8 to TRBJ1-5; 7 nucleotides agree with TRBD1. Germline-derived CDR1 and CDR2 are SGHTS and YDEGEE. J gave up 0 bases and V 3 bases, and 9 bases lay outside the gene matches. CDR3 size: 17 residues. CDR3 DNA: TGTGCCAGCAGCTCCGGGACAGCTTTGGATAGCAATCAGCCCCAGCATTTT. It translates to CASSSGTALDSNQPQHF.

This clonotype was recorded only once. The chain employs TRBV19 and TRBJ2-7; 13 positions match TRBD2. CDR1 LNHDA and CDR2 SQIVND come from the germline V gene (reference sequence). Losses at the gene ends were 3 bases for V and 4 bases for J; bases not matched to a gene: 0. The CDR3 is made up of 14 amino acids. The CDR3: CASSMGLAGYEQYF. The CDR3 bases are TGTGCCAGTAGTATGGGACTAGCGGGGTACGAGCAGTACTTC.

A note on this clonotype: Just one base apart from a much larger clone, this may be a read error. The rearrangement joins TRBV15 to TRBJ1-4; maybe TRBD1 (5 bases). The CDR3 is 15 residues long. V was pared by 1 base and J by 7 bases, with 13 bases between. CDR1 and CDR2 (germline): LNHNV, YYDKDF (reference sequence). In DNA form, the CDR3 reads TGTGCCACCAGCAGAGGTATGGGGCCCTTTGAAAAACTGTTTTTT. It specifies CATSRGMGPFEKLFF.

The chain joins TRBV19 to TRBJ1-4; D possibly corresponds to TRBD1 (6 bases). From germline, CDR1 is LNHDA and CDR2 SQIVND (reference sequence). The CDR3 is 13 residues long. V was cut by 9 bases and J by 5 bases, with 13 bases left in between. CDR3 region: CASAQGQNEKLFF. In DNA form, the CDR3 reads TGTGCCAGCGCACAGGGTCAGAATGAAAAACTGTTTTTT.

This clonotype was observed many times. The chain employs TRBV12-3 or TRBV12-4 and TRBJ2-1; D might be TRBD1 (6 bases). V shed 3 bases and J shed 10 bases, with 19 bases lying between them. The CDR3 totals 15 residues. CDR3 sequence: CASSFGTPPSLEQFF. As DNA, the CDR3 is TGTGCCAGCAGTTTCGGGACACCACCCTCCTTGGAGCAGTTCTTC.

V and J are TRBV5-1 and TRBJ2-1, with D possibly being TRBD2 (6 bases). The CDR3 consists of 14 residues. In germline, CDR1 is SGHRS, CDR2 YFSETQ. Trimming cost V 4 bases and J 3 bases, with 11 bases left between them. The CDR3 loop is CASSAGLLYNEQFF. The CDR3 region has the DNA TGCGCCAGCAGCGCGGGACTCCTCTACAATGAGCAGTTCTTC. The full variable domain, completed using reference TRBV5-1 and TRBJ2-1, is KAGVTQTPRYLIKTRGQQVTLSCSPISGHRSVSWYQQTPGQGLQFLFEYFSETQRNKGNFPGRFSGRQFSNSRSEMNVSTLELGDSALYLCASSAGLLYNEQFFGPGTRLTVL.

Ten or more counts support this clonotype. V is TRBV28 and J is TRBJ2-7; 9 bases are a match to TRBD2. J was trimmed by 7 bases and V by 8 bases; bases with no gene match: 9. The germline V gene encodes CDR1 MDHEN and CDR2 SYDVKM. The CDR3 loop spans 13 amino acids. The CDR3 sequence is CASRTSVGREQYF. The CDR3 DNA is TGTGCCAGCCGGACTAGCGTCGGGCGTGAGCAGTACTTC.

V usage is TRBV28 and J usage is TRBJ1-1, with TRBD1 matching over 9 bases. V lost 6 bases, J lost 5 bases, and 16 bases stayed unmatched. Per the germline V gene, CDR1 is MDHEN and CDR2 is SYDVKM. The CDR3 consists of 17 residues. The CDR3 region is CASSRGQGSFMGTEAFF. In DNA form, the CDR3 reads TGTGCCAGCAGCCGAGGACAGGGGTCCTTCATGGGAACTGAAGCTTTCTTT. Variable domain in full (rest from reference TRBV28 and TRBJ1-1): DVKVTQSSRYLVKRTGEKVFLECVQDMDHENMFWYRQDPGLGLRLIYFSYDVKMKEKGDIPEGYSVSREKKERFSLILESASTNQTSMYLCASSRGQGSFMGTEAFFGQGTRLTVV.

The chain carries TRBV9 and TRBJ2-7; weak D call: TRBD2 (6 bases). Germline CDR1 reads SGDLS; CDR2 reads YYNGEE. CDR3 length equals 14 residues. V was trimmed by 6 bases and J by 0 bases, leaving 13 bases between them. The CDR3 sequence: CASNTGGTSYEQYF. The CDR3 coding sequence is TGTGCCAGCAATACGGGCGGGACCTCCTACGAGCAGTACTTC.

The rearrangement uses TRBV7-2 and TRBJ1-6; D possibly corresponds to TRBD1 (5 bases). Trimming pared 5 bases from V and 4 bases from J, leaving 15 bases between. The CDR3 has 16 residues. The germline V gene has CDR1 SGHTA and CDR2 FQGNSA. The CDR3 here is CASSPGTVLYNSPLHF. CDR3 in DNA: TGTGCCAGCAGCCCAGGGACCGTTCTTTATAATTCACCCCTCCACTTT. Supplemented by reference TRBV7-2 and TRBJ1-6, the full variable domain reads GAGVSQSPSNKVTEKGKDVELRCDPISGHTALYWYRQSLGQGLEFLIYFQGNSAPDKSGLPSDRFSAERTGGSVSTLTIQRTQQEDSAVYLCASSPGTVLYNSPLHFGNGTRLTVT.

This chain connects TRBV12-3 or TRBV12-4 to TRBJ1-5; D remains unclear. The CDR3 consists of 14 residues. V gave up 6 bases and J gave up 2 bases, with 11 bases separating them. The CDR3 coding sequence is TGTGCCAGCAGCCAAGGCTGGGGCAATCAGCCCCAGCATTTT. Encoded protein: CASSQGWGNQPQHF.

This chain links TRBV6-2 or TRBV6-3 with TRBJ1-4, with a possible D match to TRBD1 (5 bases). The V gene's germline CDR1 is MNHEY and CDR2 SVGEGT. The CDR3 is 17 residues long. The V gene lost 5 bases and the J gene lost 5 bases, with 21 bases spanning the gap. As DNA, the CDR3 is TGTGCCAGCAGTCCAGATACAGGAGCCCCCAACAATGAAAAACTGTTTTTT. Translation: CASSPDTGAPNNEKLFF.